Here is one T cell receptor (beta chain) with its context. Its antigen is not known. TCRdb independently ran MiXCR on the 5' RACE reads; one entry per CDR3 protein. The table lists 550,000 to 600,000 distinct CDR3 sequences, 20% to 25% of them singletons. This record belongs to a study of T-cell memory formation after mild COVID-19. General study results and limits: Clones that got smaller from day 15 to 85 had even CD4/CD8, while clones growing later tipped toward CD4+. Clones which contracted sat mainly in CM and EM if CD4+, and in EMRA if CD8+.

The clonotype originates from an adult woman who had mild COVID-19 (a few samples of this study predate the infection). Cell type and time point are not known. The source material was PBMCs or a T cell subset sorted from them (not recorded which).

CDR3 region: CASSVYEKLFF. The CDR3 DNA reads as TGTGCCAGCAGTGTTTATGAAAAACTGTTTTTT. J is TRBJ1-4 and V is TRBV25-1; D unresolved. V was clipped by 4 bases and J by 6 bases, with 3 bases between them. Per germline, CDR1 MGHDK and CDR2 SYGVNS. This CDR3 is 11 amino acids long.